This record looks at one T cell receptor (beta chain) sequence and its context. The record originates from a study of shared clonotypes between healthy human individuals. Across the whole study: There were three CD4 naive, three CD4 memory, two CD8 naive and one CD8 memory plates per donor.

CD8 cells classed as naive were CD45RO-negative and positively selected for CCR7, excluding terminally differentiated effector memory CD45RA+ cells. There were no recent acute infections or vaccinations among the donors, who were healthy HIV-negative adults. This CDR3 has 15 residues. The germline V gene has CDR1 MGHRA and CDR2 YSYEKL. V lost 1 base and J 0 bases, leaving 7 bases between the germline ends. Clones were sequenced by immunoSEQ multiplex PCR, and TCRdb holds only the in-frame ones, with some missing. The sample lists about 2 million clones, about 95% seen once, with less than 1.5% in the top ten.

The origin of this receptor is a man in his late teens or twenties in good health. The gene calls are TRBV4-1 and TRBJ1-3, with D uncertain. The sample comprised naive CD8+ T cells sorted from blood. CDR3 region: CASSQGPISGNTIYF. The CDR3 nucleotides read TGCGCCAGCAGCCAAGGACCGATCTCTGGAAACACCATATATTTT.